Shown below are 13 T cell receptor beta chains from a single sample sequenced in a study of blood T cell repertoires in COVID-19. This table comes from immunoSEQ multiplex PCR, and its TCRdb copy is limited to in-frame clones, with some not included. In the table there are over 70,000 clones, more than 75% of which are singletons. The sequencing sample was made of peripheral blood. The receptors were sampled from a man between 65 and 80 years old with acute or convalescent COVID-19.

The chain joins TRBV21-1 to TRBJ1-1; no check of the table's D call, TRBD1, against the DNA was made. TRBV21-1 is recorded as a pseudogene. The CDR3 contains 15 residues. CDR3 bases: TGTGCCAGCAGCAAAGTAGGGGGCCTGAACACTGAAGCTTTCTTT. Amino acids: CASSKVGGLNTEAFF.

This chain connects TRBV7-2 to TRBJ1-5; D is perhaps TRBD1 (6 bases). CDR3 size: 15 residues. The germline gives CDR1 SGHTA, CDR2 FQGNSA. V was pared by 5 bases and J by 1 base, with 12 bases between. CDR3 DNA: TGTGCCAGCAGCCTCGAGAGGGGGAGCAATCAGCCCCAGCATTTT. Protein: CASSLERGSNQPQHF.

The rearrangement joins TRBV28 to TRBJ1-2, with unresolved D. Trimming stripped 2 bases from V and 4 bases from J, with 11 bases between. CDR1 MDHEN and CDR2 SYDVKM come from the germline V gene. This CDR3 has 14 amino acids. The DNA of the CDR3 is TGTGCCAGCAGTTTAAATAACCGGGGCTATGGCTACACCTTC. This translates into CASSLNNRGYGYTF.

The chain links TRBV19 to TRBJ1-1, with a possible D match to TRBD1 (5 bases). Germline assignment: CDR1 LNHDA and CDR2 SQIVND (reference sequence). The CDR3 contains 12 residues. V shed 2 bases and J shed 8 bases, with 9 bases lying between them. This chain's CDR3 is CASSIRPGEAFF. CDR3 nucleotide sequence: TGTGCCAGTAGTATACGGCCAGGGGAAGCTTTCTTT. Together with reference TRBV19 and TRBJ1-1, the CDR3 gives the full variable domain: DGGITQSPKYLFRKEGQNVTLSCEQNLNHDAMYWYRQDPGQGLRLIYYSQIVNDFQKGDIAEGYSVSREKKESFPLTVTSAQKNPTAFYLCASSIRPGEAFFGQGTRLTVV.

CDR3 DNA sequence: TGTGCCAGCAGCTTAGCCGGGACAGGCGGGGATGAGCAGTTCTTC. Translation: CASSLAGTGGDEQFF. The rearrangement joins TRBV11-2 to TRBJ2-1; 8 nucleotides align to TRBD1. CDR3 length: 15 residues. Germline V CDR1 and CDR2: SGHAT, FQNNGV. J lost 8 bases, V lost 1 base, and 7 bases had no gene match.

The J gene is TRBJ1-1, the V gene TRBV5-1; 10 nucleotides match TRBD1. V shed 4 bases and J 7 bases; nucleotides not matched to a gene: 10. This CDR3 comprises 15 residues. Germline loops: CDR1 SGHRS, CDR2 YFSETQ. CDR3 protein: CASSPGQGNIDEAFF. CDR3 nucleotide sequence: TGCGCCAGCAGCCCGGGACAGGGGAATATTGATGAAGCTTTCTTT.

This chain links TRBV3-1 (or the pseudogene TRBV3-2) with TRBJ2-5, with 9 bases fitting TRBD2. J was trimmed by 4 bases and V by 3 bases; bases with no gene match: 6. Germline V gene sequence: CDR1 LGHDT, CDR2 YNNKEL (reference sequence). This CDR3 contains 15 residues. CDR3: CASSQGIAGVETQYF. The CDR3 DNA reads TGTGCCAGCAGCCAGGGGATAGCGGGAGTAGAGACCCAGTACTTC.

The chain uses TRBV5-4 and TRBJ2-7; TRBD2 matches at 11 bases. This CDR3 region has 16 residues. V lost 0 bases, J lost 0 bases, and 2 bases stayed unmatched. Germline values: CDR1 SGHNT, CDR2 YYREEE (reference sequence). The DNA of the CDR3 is TGTGCCAGCAGCTTGGGAACTAGCGGGAGCTCCTACGAGCAGTACTTC. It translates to CASSLGTSGSSYEQYF.

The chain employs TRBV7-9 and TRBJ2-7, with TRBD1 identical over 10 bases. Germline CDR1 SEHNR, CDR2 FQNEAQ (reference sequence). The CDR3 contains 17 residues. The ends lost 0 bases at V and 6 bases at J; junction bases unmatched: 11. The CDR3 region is CASSLALTGTGVGEQYF. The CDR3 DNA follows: TGTGCCAGCAGCTTAGCTTTAACCGGGACAGGGGTGGGCGAGCAGTACTTC.

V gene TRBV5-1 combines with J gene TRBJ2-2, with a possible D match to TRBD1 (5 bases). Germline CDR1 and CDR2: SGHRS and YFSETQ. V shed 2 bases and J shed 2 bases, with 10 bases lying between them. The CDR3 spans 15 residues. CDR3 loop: CASSFSRANTGELFF. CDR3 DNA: TGCGCCAGCAGCTTCTCCAGGGCAAACACCGGGGAGCTGTTTTTT.

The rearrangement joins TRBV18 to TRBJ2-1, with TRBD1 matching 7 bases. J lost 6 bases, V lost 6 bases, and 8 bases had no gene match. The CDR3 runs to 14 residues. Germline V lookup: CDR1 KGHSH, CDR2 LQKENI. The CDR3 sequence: CASSSDRVGNEQFF. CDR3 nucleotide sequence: TGTGCCAGCTCTTCAGACAGGGTAGGCAATGAGCAGTTCTTC.

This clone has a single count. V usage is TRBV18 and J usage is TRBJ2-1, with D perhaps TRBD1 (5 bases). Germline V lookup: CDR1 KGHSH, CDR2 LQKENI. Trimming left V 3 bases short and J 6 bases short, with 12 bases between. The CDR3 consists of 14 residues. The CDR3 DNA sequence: TGTGCCAGCTCACCGGGCCAGGGTAGCAATGAGCAGTTCTTC. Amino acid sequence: CASSPGQGSNEQFF.

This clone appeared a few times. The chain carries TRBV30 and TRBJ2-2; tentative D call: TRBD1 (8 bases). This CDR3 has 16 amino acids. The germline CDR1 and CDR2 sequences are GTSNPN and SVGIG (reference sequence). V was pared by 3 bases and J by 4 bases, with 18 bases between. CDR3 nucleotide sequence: TGTGCCTGGAGGAGGAACAGGGGGGGGTTCACCGGGGAGCTGTTTTTT. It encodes CAWRRNRGGFTGELFF.